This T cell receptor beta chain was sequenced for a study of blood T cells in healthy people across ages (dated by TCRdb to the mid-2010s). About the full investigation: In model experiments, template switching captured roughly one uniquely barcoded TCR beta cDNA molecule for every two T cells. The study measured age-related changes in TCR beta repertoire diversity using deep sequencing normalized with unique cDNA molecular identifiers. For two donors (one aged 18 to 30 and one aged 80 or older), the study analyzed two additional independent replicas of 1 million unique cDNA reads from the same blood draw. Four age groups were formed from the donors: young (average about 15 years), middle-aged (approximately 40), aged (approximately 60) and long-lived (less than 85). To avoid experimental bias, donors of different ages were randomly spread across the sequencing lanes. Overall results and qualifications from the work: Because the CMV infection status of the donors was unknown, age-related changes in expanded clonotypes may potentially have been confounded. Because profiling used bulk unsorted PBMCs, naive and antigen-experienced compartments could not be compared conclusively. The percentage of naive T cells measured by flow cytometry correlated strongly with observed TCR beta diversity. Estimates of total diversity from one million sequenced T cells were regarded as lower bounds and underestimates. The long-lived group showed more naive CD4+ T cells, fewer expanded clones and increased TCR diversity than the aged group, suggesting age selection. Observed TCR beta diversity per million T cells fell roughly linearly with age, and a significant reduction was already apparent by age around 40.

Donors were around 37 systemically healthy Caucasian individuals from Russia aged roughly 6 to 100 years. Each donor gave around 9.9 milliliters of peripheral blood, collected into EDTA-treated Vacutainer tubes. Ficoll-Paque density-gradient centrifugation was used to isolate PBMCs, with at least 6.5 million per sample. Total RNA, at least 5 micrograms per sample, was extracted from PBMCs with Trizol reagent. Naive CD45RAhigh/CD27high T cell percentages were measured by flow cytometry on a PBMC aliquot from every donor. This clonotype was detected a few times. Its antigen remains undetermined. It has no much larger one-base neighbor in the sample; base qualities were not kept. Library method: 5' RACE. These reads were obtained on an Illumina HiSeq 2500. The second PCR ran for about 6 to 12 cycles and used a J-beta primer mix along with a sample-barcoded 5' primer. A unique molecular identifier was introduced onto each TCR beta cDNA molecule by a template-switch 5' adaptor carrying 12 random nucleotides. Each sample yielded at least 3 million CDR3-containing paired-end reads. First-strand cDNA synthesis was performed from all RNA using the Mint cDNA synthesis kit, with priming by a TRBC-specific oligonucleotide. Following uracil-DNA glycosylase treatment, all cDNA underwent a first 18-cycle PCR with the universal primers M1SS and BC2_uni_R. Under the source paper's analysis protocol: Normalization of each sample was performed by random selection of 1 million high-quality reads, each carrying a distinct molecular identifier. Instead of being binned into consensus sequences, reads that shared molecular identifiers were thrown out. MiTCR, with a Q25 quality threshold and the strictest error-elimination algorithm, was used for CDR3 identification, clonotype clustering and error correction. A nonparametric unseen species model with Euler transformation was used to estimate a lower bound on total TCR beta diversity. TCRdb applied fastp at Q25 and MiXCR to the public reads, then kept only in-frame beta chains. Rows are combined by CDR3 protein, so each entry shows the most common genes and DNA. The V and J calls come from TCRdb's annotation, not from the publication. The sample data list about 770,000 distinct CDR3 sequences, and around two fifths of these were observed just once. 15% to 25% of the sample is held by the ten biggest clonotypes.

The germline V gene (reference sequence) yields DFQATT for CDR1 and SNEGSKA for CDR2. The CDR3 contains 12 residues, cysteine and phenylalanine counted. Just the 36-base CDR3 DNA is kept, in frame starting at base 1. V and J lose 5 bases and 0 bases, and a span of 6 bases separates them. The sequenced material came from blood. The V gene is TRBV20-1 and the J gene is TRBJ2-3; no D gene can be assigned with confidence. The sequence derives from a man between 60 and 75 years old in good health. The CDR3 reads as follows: CSAAFSTDTQYF. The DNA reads TGCAGTGCTGCATTTAGCACAGATACGCAGTATTTT.